These T cell receptor beta chains were read from a single sample in a study of blood T cell repertoires in COVID-19. Method: immunoSEQ multiplex PCR; TCRdb's copy keeps in-frame clones and lacks some. Among approximately 100,000 clones listed, around 83% were seen once. Sequenced sample: peripheral blood. These receptors were collected from a woman aged 80 or over with active or convalescent COVID-19. Each CDR3 is given with its conserved first and last residue. D genes are given only for firm matches. Size tells how often a clone was seen (once, few, many) or the class of an expanded clone, and some rows leave it out.

clone_size: -
j_call: TRBJ2-7
v_call: TRBV5-6
d_call: -
cdr3_aa: CASSPPSSYEQYF
cdr3_nt: TGTGCCAGCAGCCCCCCCAGCTCCTACGAGCAGTACTTC

clone_size: -
j_call: TRBJ2-1
v_call: TRBV7-2
d_call: TRBD2
cdr3_aa: CASSLDPLAGISHEQFF
cdr3_nt: TGTGCCAGCAGCTTAGACCCCCTAGCGGGAATCTCTCATGAGCAGTTCTTC

clone_size: -
j_call: TRBJ1-1
v_call: TRBV9
d_call: -
cdr3_aa: CASSAAPGENTEAFF
cdr3_nt: TGTGCCAGCAGCGCCGCTCCGGGTGAGAACACTGAAGCTTTCTTT

clone_size: -
j_call: TRBJ2-7
v_call: TRBV28
d_call: -
cdr3_aa: CASSFTPGVGSYEQYF
cdr3_nt: TGTGCCAGCAGTTTTACCCCAGGGGTGGGCTCCTACGAGCAGTACTTC

clone_size: -
j_call: TRBJ2-1
v_call: TRBV9
d_call: TRBD2
cdr3_aa: CASSAYAGTSIANEQFF
cdr3_nt: TGTGCCAGCAGCGCTTACGCCGGGACTAGCATAGCCAATGAGCAGTTCTTC

clone_size: -
j_call: TRBJ1-5
v_call: TRBV6-4
d_call: -
cdr3_aa: CASSEVEGNQPQHF
cdr3_nt: TGTGCCAGCAGTGAGGTTGAGGGAAATCAGCCCCAGCATTTT

clone_size: -
j_call: TRBJ1-3
v_call: TRBV11-3
d_call: -
cdr3_aa: CASSLTGGNTIYF
cdr3_nt: TGTGCCAGCAGCTTAACAGGAGGAAACACCATATATTTT

clone_size: -
j_call: TRBJ1-3
v_call: TRBV28
d_call: TRBD1
cdr3_aa: CASITSGGTGNTIYF
cdr3_nt: TGTGCCAGCATTACCTCAGGGGGAACTGGAAACACCATATATTTT

clone_size: -
j_call: TRBJ1-5
v_call: TRBV10-3
d_call: -
cdr3_aa: CATKDTGTGGSNQPQHF
cdr3_nt: TGTGCCACCAAGGATACAGGTACCGGGGGTAGCAATCAGCCCCAGCATTTT

clone_size: -
j_call: TRBJ2-5
v_call: TRBV6-5
d_call: -
cdr3_aa: CASSSLGGWWETQYF
cdr3_nt: TGTGCCAGCAGTTCCCTTGGAGGGTGGTGGGAGACCCAGTACTTC

clone_size: -
j_call: TRBJ2-7
v_call: TRBV27
d_call: TRBD2
cdr3_aa: CASSLAGGPREQYF
cdr3_nt: TGTGCCAGCAGTCTAGCGGGAGGGCCTCGGGAGCAGTACTTC

clone_size: -
j_call: TRBJ1-1
v_call: TRBV5-4
d_call: TRBD1
cdr3_aa: CASSRQGISEAFF
cdr3_nt: TGTGCCAGCAGCAGACAGGGGATCTCTGAAGCTTTCTTT

clone_size: few
j_call: TRBJ1-4
v_call: TRBV4-2
d_call: TRBD1
cdr3_aa: CASSRRTGPGEKLFF
cdr3_nt: TGTGCCAGCAGCCGGCGGACAGGGCCGGGTGAAAAACTGTTTTTT

clone_size: -
j_call: TRBJ1-6
v_call: TRBV7-3
d_call: -
cdr3_aa: CASSYTTGFRSSYNSPLHF
cdr3_nt: TGTGCCAGCAGTTACACTACGGGGTTCCGAAGCTCCTATAATTCACCCCTCCACTTT

clone_size: -
j_call: TRBJ2-7
v_call: TRBV28
d_call: -
cdr3_aa: CAHSTLLEEQYF
cdr3_nt: TGTGCCCATTCTACGCTCTTGGAGGAGCAGTACTTC

clone_size: -
j_call: TRBJ1-1
v_call: TRBV27
d_call: TRBD1
cdr3_aa: CASSFLPGQGTTEAFF
cdr3_nt: TGTGCCAGCAGTTTTCTCCCGGGACAGGGGACCACTGAAGCTTTCTTT

clone_size: -
j_call: TRBJ2-7
v_call: TRBV6-1
d_call: TRBD2
cdr3_aa: CASSEALAGLSYEQYF
cdr3_nt: TGTGCCAGCAGTGAAGCGCTAGCGGGGCTCTCCTACGAGCAGTACTTC

clone_size: once
j_call: TRBJ1-5
v_call: TRBV23-1
d_call: -
cdr3_aa: CASIFLQPQHF
cdr3_nt: TGCGCCAGCATTTTTCTGCAGCCCCAGCATTTT

clone_size: -
j_call: TRBJ2-2
v_call: TRBV27
d_call: TRBD1
cdr3_aa: CASSPPRDRPTGELFF
cdr3_nt: TGTGCCAGCAGTCCACCCCGGGACAGGCCTACCGGGGAGCTGTTTTTT

clone_size: -
j_call: TRBJ2-1
v_call: TRBV4-1
d_call: TRBD1
cdr3_aa: CASSQDSAGQAIYNEQFF
cdr3_nt: TGCGCCAGCAGCCAAGATTCGGCCGGACAGGCTATTTACAATGAGCAGTTCTTC

clone_size: -
j_call: TRBJ2-2
v_call: TRBV7-3
d_call: -
cdr3_aa: CASSLSGPPNTGELFF
cdr3_nt: TGTGCCAGCAGCTTATCAGGCCCCCCAAACACCGGGGAGCTGTTTTTT

clone_size: -
j_call: TRBJ2-4
v_call: TRBV19
d_call: TRBD1
cdr3_aa: CASSIGGQGYIQYF
cdr3_nt: TGTGCCAGTAGTATAGGGGGACAGGGGTACATTCAGTACTTC

clone_size: -
j_call: TRBJ2-2
v_call: TRBV7-9
d_call: TRBD1
cdr3_aa: CASSHPGQGYTGELFF
cdr3_nt: TGTGCCAGCAGCCACCCGGGACAGGGGTACACCGGGGAGCTGTTTTTT

clone_size: once
j_call: TRBJ2-7
v_call: TRBV11-3
d_call: -
cdr3_aa: CASSLLASPFNEQYF
cdr3_nt: TGTGCCAGCAGCTTGCTAGCGAGTCCCTTTAACGAGCAGTACTTC

clone_size: -
j_call: TRBJ2-3
v_call: TRBV5-1
d_call: -
cdr3_aa: CASSLDRARDTQYF
cdr3_nt: TGCGCCAGCAGCTTGGACAGGGCGAGGGATACGCAGTATTTT

clone_size: -
j_call: TRBJ1-5
v_call: TRBV2
d_call: -
cdr3_aa: CASQQVNSNQPQHF
cdr3_nt: TGTGCCAGCCAACAGGTTAATAGCAATCAGCCCCAGCATTTT

clone_size: once
j_call: TRBJ2-2
v_call: TRBV2
d_call: TRBD1
cdr3_aa: CASSWGQTNTGELFF
cdr3_nt: TGTGCCAGCAGCTGGGGACAGACCAACACCGGGGAGCTGTTTTTT

clone_size: -
j_call: TRBJ1-3
v_call: TRBV18
d_call: -
cdr3_aa: CASSPSDISGNTIYF
cdr3_nt: TGTGCCAGCTCACCTTCGGACATCTCTGGAAACACCATATATTTT

clone_size: -
j_call: TRBJ1-2
v_call: TRBV28
d_call: TRBD1
cdr3_aa: CASLSGRGNNYGYTF
cdr3_nt: TGTGCCAGCCTCTCCGGCAGGGGGAATAACTATGGCTACACCTTC

clone_size: -
j_call: TRBJ2-5
v_call: TRBV5-1
d_call: TRBD1
cdr3_aa: CASSPGTAQETQYF
cdr3_nt: TGCGCCAGCAGCCCGGGGACAGCTCAAGAGACCCAGTACTTC

clone_size: -
j_call: TRBJ2-2
v_call: TRBV7-8
d_call: -
cdr3_aa: CASSSWATGELFF
cdr3_nt: TGTGCCAGCAGCTCCTGGGCAACCGGGGAGCTGTTTTTT

clone_size: -
j_call: TRBJ2-3
v_call: TRBV10-3
d_call: TRBD2
cdr3_aa: CAISERVGTSGRRTDTQYF
cdr3_nt: TGTGCCATCAGTGAGAGGGTCGGGACTAGCGGGAGACGGACAGATACGCAGTATTTT

clone_size: -
j_call: TRBJ2-1
v_call: TRBV3-1/TRBV3-2
d_call: TRBD2
cdr3_aa: CASSPRTSGKGDEQFF
cdr3_nt: TGTGCCAGCAGCCCTCGGACTAGCGGGAAGGGGGACGAGCAGTTCTTC

clone_size: -
j_call: TRBJ2-6
v_call: TRBV19
d_call: TRBD1
cdr3_aa: CASSSQGASGANVLTF
cdr3_nt: TGTGCCAGTAGTTCTCAGGGGGCCTCTGGGGCCAACGTCCTGACTTTC